Each of the 3 T cell receptor beta chains below was sequenced from the same sample in a study of CD8+ T cells in alopecia areata. The treatment here: oral pan-JAK inhibitor, 5-10 mg twice daily. After isolation, RNA underwent reverse transcription to generate cDNA as the sequencing template. The repertoire was sequenced with immunoSEQ multiplex PCR; TCRdb's copy has only in-frame clones and lacks some. The sample shows approximately 220,000 clones, under 40% of them seen only once. Sample: CD4+ T cells sorted from blood, taken between weeks 30 and 35, from a patient treated with tofacitinib. The receptor set was obtained from a human donor with alopecia areata.

There are a few counts of this clone. J is TRBJ1-5 and V is TRBV4-2; D gene unclear. CDR3 length: 14 amino acids. Germline CDR1 reads LGHNA; CDR2 reads YNFKEQ. V shed 1 base and J shed 3 bases, with 7 bases lying between them. CDR3 nucleotides: TGTGCCAGCAGCCAAGGGGCAGACAATCAGCCCCAGCATTTT. It codes for CASSQGADNQPQHF.

CDR3 residues: CASSLTARRGYEQYF. CDR3 bases: TGTGCCAGCAGCTTGACTGCCAGACGGGGCTACGAGCAGTACTTC. This chain links TRBV7-9 with TRBJ2-7; D is possibly TRBD2 (5 bases). Germline V gene sequence: CDR1 SEHNR, CDR2 FQNEAQ (reference sequence). The CDR3 is 15 amino acids. Trimming shortened V by 3 bases and J by 3 bases, and 15 bases separated the two germline ends.

The chain uses TRBV27 and TRBJ2-4; no firm D call. The CDR3 totals 15 residues. Germline V CDR1 and CDR2: MNHEY, SMNVEV (reference sequence). The germline V and J ends were trimmed by 5 bases and 0 bases, with 11 bases remaining between them. The CDR3 sequence: CASSQVLKAKNIQYF. CDR3 bases: TGTGCCAGCAGTCAGGTGCTGAAAGCCAAAAACATTCAGTACTTC.